The 20 T cell receptor beta chains below all came from one sample that was sequenced in a study of blood T cell repertoires in COVID-19. The data were produced by immunoSEQ multiplex PCR, yet TCRdb's version contains in-frame clones alone and is incomplete. Of around 200,000 clones listed, 87% are singletons. The specimen was peripheral blood. These receptors originate from a woman younger than 35 who had recovered from COVID-19.

This rearrangement joins TRBV11-3 to TRBJ2-1, with 8 bases matching TRBD1. CDR3 size: 16 residues. Germline CDR1 is SGHNT and CDR2 is YENEEA. With 3 bases clipped from V and 3 bases from J, the junction kept 7 bases outside the gene matches. CDR3 loop: CASSFHSGQGYNEQFF. CDR3 DNA sequence: TGTGCCAGCAGCTTTCACTCAGGACAGGGCTACAATGAGCAGTTCTTC.

V usage is TRBV29-1 and J usage is TRBJ1-1, with 7 bases fitting TRBD1. Germline CDR1 SQVTM, CDR2 ANQGSEA. The CDR3 sequence is 16 residues long. V was clipped by 1 base and J by 3 bases; unmatched bases: 11. As DNA, the CDR3 is TGCAGCGTTGAAGTAGGGGGCCTGGGGGAGGACACTGAAGCTTTCTTT. It specifies CSVEVGGLGEDTEAFF.

This clone was seen only a few times. This chain connects TRBV10-1 to TRBJ1-3, with 7 bases that match TRBD1. Trimming removed 9 bases from V and 0 bases from J; junction bases left unmatched: 11. The V gene's germline CDR1 is WNHNN and CDR2 SYGVQD (reference sequence). CDR3 size: 16 residues. The CDR3 reads CARRTGDQSSGNTIYF. DNA of the CDR3: TGCGCCAGGCGGACAGGAGACCAGAGCTCTGGAAACACCATATATTTT.

This chain joins TRBV25-1 and TRBJ1-1; tentative D call: TRBD1 (5 bases). V was cut by 6 bases and J by 12 bases, with 23 bases left in between. The germline CDR1 and CDR2 sequences are MGHDK and SYGVNS. The CDR3 is made up of 14 amino acids. The CDR3 DNA follows: TGTGCCAGCAGCGGACCCGGACATTTACCTCCGACTTTCTTT. Its translation: CASSGPGHLPPTFF.

V is TRBV4-1 and J is TRBJ2-3; 11 bases are a match to TRBD2. Germline CDR1 MGHRA, CDR2 YSYEKL. After removal of 1 base from V and 5 bases from J, the junction contained 8 bases not matched to a gene. The CDR3 loop spans 17 amino acids. CDR3 DNA sequence: TGCGCCAGCAGCCAAGCTGTAGCGGGAGGGAGGGGAGATACGCAGTATTTT. Its translation is CASSQAVAGGRGDTQYF.

This chain joins TRBV5-1 and TRBJ1-4, with 9 bases that match TRBD1. V was pared by 5 bases and J by 7 bases, with 6 bases of the junction left unmatched. This CDR3 has 14 amino acids. CDR1 SGHRS and CDR2 YFSETQ come from the germline V gene. CDR3 region: CASSFGQGSEKLFF. CDR3 sequence (DNA): TGCGCCAGCAGTTTCGGACAGGGGAGTGAAAAACTGTTTTTT.

The chain couples TRBV18 to TRBJ1-2; D remains unclear. The V gene's germline CDR1 is KGHSH and CDR2 LQKENI. The CDR3 loop spans 15 amino acids. The V end lost 2 bases, the J end lost 4 bases, and 14 bases lay between the germline ends. The CDR3 DNA sequence: TGTGCCAGCTCACCAAAGGCCGCGCAGGTCTATGGCTACACCTTC. It is translated as CASSPKAAQVYGYTF.

The chain combines TRBV15 with TRBJ2-2; TRBD1 agrees at 8 bases. V trimming: 0 bases; J trimming: 0 bases; junction bases outside the gene matches: 0. CDR1 is LNHNV, CDR2 YYDKDF, per germline (reference sequence). The CDR3 sequence is 16 residues long. The CDR3 DNA reads as TGTGCCACCAGCAGAGAACAGGGGGCGAACACCGGGGAGCTGTTTTTT. It translates to CATSREQGANTGELFF.

The rearrangement links TRBV11-2 to TRBJ2-7, with D possibly TRBD2 on 6 matching bases. The ends were cut back, 1 base at V and 5 bases at J, with 12 bases in the middle. This CDR3 region has 14 residues. Looked up from germline, CDR1 is SGHAT and CDR2 is FQNNGV. The CDR3 coding sequence is TGTGCCAGCAGCTTAGCGTTTCGGGAGAACGAGCAGTACTTC. This encodes CASSLAFRENEQYF.

The genes are TRBV6-4 and TRBJ2-1; 12 nucleotides match TRBD2. V lost 9 bases and J lost 8; bases outside the gene matches: 8. CDR1 is MRHNA, CDR2 SNTAGT, per germline. The CDR3 is made up of 14 amino acids. CDR3: CASSSGRASDEQFF. CDR3 DNA sequence: TGTGCCAGTTCTAGCGGGAGGGCATCGGATGAGCAGTTCTTC.

The chain couples TRBV18 to TRBJ1-2; a weak D match, TRBD1 (5 bases). Trimming removed 3 bases at V and 2 bases at J, with 13 bases between. Looked up from germline, CDR1 is KGHSH and CDR2 is LQKENI. This CDR3 is 15 amino acids long. This CDR3 is CASSPDTLFNYGYTF. The DNA for the CDR3 is TGTGCCAGCTCACCGGACACCCTATTCAACTATGGCTACACCTTC.

V gene TRBV18 combines with J gene TRBJ1-4; weak D call: TRBD1 (6 bases). CDR1 is KGHSH, CDR2 LQKENI, per germline. The CDR3 loop spans 16 amino acids. Trimming pared 4 bases from V and 5 bases from J, leaving 17 bases between. Here the CDR3 DNA reads TGTGCCAGCTCACAGGCCCCCGGGACACGCAATGAAAAACTGTTTTTT. It is translated as CASSQAPGTRNEKLFF.

The V call is TRBV14, the J call TRBJ2-1; TRBD2 agrees at 8 bases. CDR3 length: 15 residues. V lost 4 bases and J lost 7; bases outside the gene matches: 9. CDR1 is SGHDN, CDR2 FVKESK, per germline. DNA for the CDR3: TGTGCCAGCAGCCCCGGGAGCGGGAGTTGGAATGAGCAGTTCTTC. This encodes CASSPGSGSWNEQFF.

The chain combines TRBV27 with TRBJ2-7, with 10 nucleotides matching TRBD2. There are 15 residues in the CDR3. Trimming took 2 bases from V and 5 from J; bases not matched to a gene: 6. Per germline, CDR1 MNHEY and CDR2 SMNVEV (reference sequence). The CDR3, as DNA: TGTGCCAGCAGTTTAGGGGTAGCGGGAGGAAACGAGCAGTACTTC. Protein: CASSLGVAGGNEQYF.

This rearrangement joins TRBV7-3 to TRBJ2-1; D unclear. V lost 4 bases, J lost 6 bases, and 7 bases lay in between. The CDR3 has 12 amino acids. Per the germline V gene, CDR1 is SGHTA and CDR2 is FQGTGA. The CDR3 sequence: CASSSNGNEQFF. The CDR3 nucleotides read TGTGCCAGCAGCTCTAACGGCAATGAGCAGTTCTTC.

The V gene is TRBV5-1, the J gene TRBJ2-2; TRBD2 matches 10 bases. The J segment lost 0 bases and the V segment lost 4 bases, leaving 15 bases of the junction unmatched. The CDR3 has 20 residues. Germline CDR1 is SGHRS and CDR2 is YFSETQ. This CDR3 reads CASSLTGVILAGANTGELFF. The CDR3 DNA sequence: TGCGCCAGCAGCCTGACAGGGGTCATTCTAGCGGGAGCGAACACCGGGGAGCTGTTTTTT.

The genes are TRBV29-1 and TRBJ2-1; TRBD2 aligns across 8 bases. The CDR3 contains 13 residues. Trimming cost V 3 bases and J 9 bases; bases outside gene matches: 7. Germline assignment: CDR1 SQVTM and CDR2 ANQGSEA. CDR3 in DNA: TGCAGCGTTGATGCCGGGACTAGGCTTGAGCAGTTCTTC. It specifies CSVDAGTRLEQFF.

The chain combines TRBV4-2 with TRBJ1-2; 11 bases map to TRBD1. Germline lookup yields CDR1 LGHNA and CDR2 YNFKEQ. This CDR3 has 14 amino acids. V trimming: 3 bases; J trimming: 8 bases; junction bases outside the gene matches: 5. The CDR3 protein is CASSQEDRGRGYTF. Written as DNA, the CDR3 is TGTGCCAGCAGCCAGGAGGACAGGGGGCGAGGCTACACCTTC.

This chain links TRBV3-1 (or the pseudogene TRBV3-2) with TRBJ2-1; 14 positions match TRBD2. CDR3 size: 17 residues. V gave up 0 bases and J gave up 6 bases; unmatched junction bases: 4. The germline CDR1 and CDR2 sequences are LGHDT and YNNKEL (reference sequence). The CDR3 DNA reads as TGTGCCAGCAGCCAAGAGACTAGCGGGAGGGCTCCCAATGAGCAGTTCTTC. Residues: CASSQETSGRAPNEQFF.

The genes are TRBV7-9 and TRBJ2-7; D is unclear. The V end lost 8 bases, the J end lost 6 bases, and 14 bases lay between the germline ends. The CDR3 is made up of 12 amino acids. Germline assignment: CDR1 SEHNR and CDR2 FQNEAQ (reference sequence). The CDR3 reads CASADASGEQYF. CDR3 DNA: TGTGCCAGCGCCGATGCATCAGGCGAGCAGTACTTC.